What follows are 23 T cell receptor beta chains derived from one specimen sequenced in a study of cytomegalovirus exposure and HLA in healthy donors. The PCR contained 60 Vbeta and 13 Jbeta primers. TCRdb keeps only in-frame clones here, not all; method: immunoSEQ multiplex PCR. This sample's table reports roughly 100,000 clones. Material: PBMCs. The receptors shown here come from a man aged 50-60 years in good health and CMV-seropositive.

The CDR3, as DNA: TGTGCCAGCAGCCAAAACGGACAGGCGTATAATGAAAAACTGTTTTTT. Its protein product is CASSQNGQAYNEKLFF. The V gene is TRBV4-2, the J gene TRBJ1-4, with 7 bases lining up with TRBD1. The CDR3 spans 16 residues. The germline CDR1 and CDR2 sequences are LGHNA and YNFKEQ. V lost 2 bases to trimming and J lost 4 bases; unmatched junction nucleotides: 7.

The CDR3 DNA follows: TGTGCCAGCAGCGCGGGACTAGCGGGCGGGGATCCACCACCCGGGGAGCTGTTTTTT. Encoded protein: CASSAGLAGGDPPPGELFF. This chain uses TRBV21-1 with TRBJ2-2; the table's TRBD2 call for D was not verified on the DNA. TRBV21-1 is a listed pseudogene. The CDR3 covers 19 residues.

The gene calls are TRBV30 and TRBJ2-3; perhaps TRBD2 as D (5 bases). The length of the CDR3 is 15 residues. The V gene lost 0 bases and the J gene lost 4 bases, with 14 bases spanning the gap. Germline values: CDR1 GTSNPN, CDR2 SVGIG (reference sequence). The CDR3 nucleotides are TGTGCCTGGAGTGTTGGGTCGGGGAGTGCAGATACGCAGTATTTT. This gives the protein CAWSVGSGSADTQYF.

V is TRBV27 and J is TRBJ2-1; TRBD1 is a possible D gene (5 bases). Deletions cut 5 bases from V and 5 bases from J, with 16 bases between. Germline assignment: CDR1 MNHEY and CDR2 SMNVEV (reference sequence). The CDR3 is 15 amino acids. The CDR3 spells CASSITGGQNNEQFF. Written as DNA, the CDR3 is TGTGCCAGCAGTATAACAGGTGGGCAGAACAATGAGCAGTTCTTC.

The chain couples TRBV2 to TRBJ2-7, with 7 bases fitting TRBD2. The V and J ends lost 8 bases and 0 bases, in that order; junction bases with no gene match: 4. Looked up from germline, CDR1 is SNHLY and CDR2 is FYNNEI. This CDR3 has 13 amino acids. CDR3 protein: CASLGTNSYEQYF. DNA of the CDR3: TGTGCCAGCCTCGGGACTAACTCCTACGAGCAGTACTTC.

The chain combines TRBV19 with TRBJ1-4, with D unclear. Trimming shortened V by 6 bases and J by 8 bases, and 16 bases separated the two germline ends. From germline, CDR1 is LNHDA and CDR2 SQIVND (reference sequence). This CDR3 has 14 residues. CDR3 nucleotide sequence: TGTGCCAGTAGCGACCCCAGGTCTGGGGAAAAACTGTTTTTT. Encoded protein: CASSDPRSGEKLFF.

This sequence joins TRBV11-2 and TRBJ1-1, with 7 bases fitting TRBD1. The CDR3 extends over 13 amino acids. With V trimmed by 4 bases and J by 7 bases, 6 bases remained unmatched. Germline CDR1 and CDR2: SGHAT and FQNNGV. DNA of the CDR3: TGTGCCAGCAGCTATCGACAGGGAGATGAAGCTTTCTTT. This sequence encodes CASSYRQGDEAFF.

The rearrangement joins TRBV19 to TRBJ1-1; 9 positions agree with TRBD1. The CDR3 consists of 17 residues. CDR1 and CDR2 from the germline V gene are LNHDA and SQIVND (reference sequence). V dropped 2 bases and J dropped 3; count of bases not matched to a gene: 10. CDR3 residues: CASSIPRDRDPDTEAFF. For the CDR3, the DNA is TGTGCCAGTAGTATACCCCGGGACAGGGATCCCGACACTGAAGCTTTCTTT.

The chain is built from TRBV5-5 and TRBJ2-1; 11 bases line up with TRBD2. V was clipped by 1 base and J by 5 bases; unmatched bases: 2. The CDR3 runs to 15 residues. Germline CDR1 reads SGHKS; CDR2 reads YYEKEE (reference sequence). The CDR3 coding sequence is TGTGCCAGCAGCTTGACTAGCGGGAGTCACAATGAGCAGTTCTTC. Translating gives CASSLTSGSHNEQFF.

This chain links TRBV30 with TRBJ1-1; D might be TRBD1 (6 bases). Trimming stripped 2 bases from V and 4 bases from J, with 8 bases between. Germline V lookup: CDR1 GTSNPN, CDR2 SVGIG (reference sequence). The CDR3 sequence is 12 residues long. As DNA, the CDR3 is TGTGCCTGGAGTTCAGGGGTCACTGAAGCTTTCTTT. Protein sequence: CAWSSGVTEAFF.

The V gene is TRBV7-9, the J gene TRBJ2-2; D is possibly TRBD2 (6 bases). CDR1 is SEHNR and CDR2 is FQNEAQ in the germline V gene (reference sequence). The ends were cut back, 6 bases at V and 7 bases at J, with 9 bases in the middle. The CDR3 covers 12 residues. The DNA of the CDR3 is TGTGCCAGCAGTCGACTAGTCGGGGAGCTGTTTTTT. It specifies CASSRLVGELFF.

DNA of the CDR3: TGTGCCAGCTCACCAGGACAGGGAACTAACTATGGCTACACCTTC. It codes for CASSPGQGTNYGYTF. V usage is TRBV18 and J usage is TRBJ1-2, with 8 nucleotides matching TRBD1. The CDR3 has 15 residues. Per germline, CDR1 KGHSH and CDR2 LQKENI. The ends lost 2 bases at V and 0 bases at J; junction bases unmatched: 2.

The chain joins TRBV19 to TRBJ2-7; 8 positions agree with TRBD1. The germline gives CDR1 LNHDA, CDR2 SQIVND (reference sequence). This CDR3 comprises 14 residues. The V segment lost 6 bases and the J segment 6 bases; nucleotides outside the gene matches: 10. The DNA for the CDR3 is TGTGCCAGTAGGCAAGGGCAGGGGGCGAGCGAGCAGTACTTC. It specifies CASRQGQGASEQYF.

The V gene is TRBV14, the J gene TRBJ2-1, with 8 bases fitting TRBD2. Losses at the gene ends were 4 bases for V and 6 bases for J; bases not matched to a gene: 8. The CDR3 extends over 15 amino acids. Germline CDR1 SGHDN, CDR2 FVKESK. For the CDR3, the DNA is TGTGCCAGCAGCCCTAGGAGCGGGAGAGTCAATGAGCAGTTCTTC. It specifies CASSPRSGRVNEQFF.

This chain connects TRBV18 to TRBJ1-1, with D unclear. Per the germline V gene, CDR1 is KGHSH and CDR2 is LQKENI. The CDR3 contains 14 residues. The germline V and J ends were trimmed by 5 bases and 3 bases, with 13 bases remaining between them. This CDR3 is CASSSTYMDTEAFF. CDR3 DNA sequence: TGTGCCAGCTCATCAACTTATATGGACACTGAAGCTTTCTTT.

V gene TRBV19 combines with J gene TRBJ1-5; a weak D match, TRBD1 (5 bases). The CDR3 sequence is 13 residues long. The germline V gene encodes CDR1 LNHDA and CDR2 SQIVND (reference sequence). V was shortened by 4 bases and J by 5 bases, with 9 bases between the two germline ends. CDR3 loop: CASSRGPDQPQHF. The CDR3, as DNA: TGTGCCAGTAGTAGGGGCCCGGATCAGCCCCAGCATTTT.

This chain connects TRBV28 to TRBJ2-7; 13 bases are a match to TRBD2. Germline lookup yields CDR1 MDHEN and CDR2 SYDVKM. CDR3 length: 18 amino acids. Trimming took 4 bases from V and 5 from J; bases not matched to a gene: 14. The CDR3 loop reads CASSSATRLAGGGDEQYV. The CDR3 coding sequence is TGTGCCAGCAGTTCAGCTACTAGACTAGCGGGAGGAGGGGACGAGCAGTACGTC.

The chain is built from TRBV11-2 and TRBJ2-2, with TRBD2 matching 7 bases. J was trimmed by 2 bases and V by 5 bases; bases with no gene match: 8. Germline lookup yields CDR1 SGHAT and CDR2 FQNNGV. The CDR3 has 16 residues. CDR3 in amino acids: CASSRLTSSNTGELFF. CDR3 DNA: TGTGCCAGCAGCCGCCTGACTAGCTCAAACACCGGGGAGCTGTTTTTT. Variable domain in full (rest from reference TRBV11-2 and TRBJ2-2): EAGVAQSPRYKIIEKRQSVAFWCNPISGHATLYWYQQILGQGPKLLIQFQNNGVVDDSQLPKDRFSAERLKGVDSTLKIQPAKLEDSAVYLCASSRLTSSNTGELFFGEGSRLTVL.

The rearrangement links TRBV9 to TRBJ1-1; the D gene is possibly TRBD1 (6 bases). This CDR3 has 13 residues. Germline CDR1 is SGDLS and CDR2 is YYNGEE. Trimming removed 0 bases from V and 9 bases from J, with 12 bases in between. The CDR3 region has the DNA TGTGCCAGCAGCGTAGCCCCGACAGGCCAAGCTTTCTTT. It is translated as CASSVAPTGQAFF.

The V and J genes are TRBV7-2 and TRBJ1-3; D is uncertain. The CDR3 loop spans 15 amino acids. CDR1 is SGHTA and CDR2 is FQGNSA in the germline V gene. Between the trimmed V and J ends, which lost 2 bases and 2 bases, there was a span of 10 bases. The CDR3 DNA is TGTGCCAGCAGCTTATGGGCTTACACTGGAAACACCATATATTTT. Amino acid sequence: CASSLWAYTGNTIYF.

The chain combines TRBV6-5 with TRBJ1-2, with D unclear. V lost 4 bases and J lost 1, with 10 bases in between. Germline V gene sequence: CDR1 MNHEY, CDR2 SVGAGI. This CDR3 spans 14 amino acids. In nucleotides, the CDR3 is TGTGCCAGCAGTTCCGACCGGGTTAACTATGGCTACACCTTC. This gives the protein CASSSDRVNYGYTF.

V gene TRBV30 combines with J gene TRBJ1-2; D remains unclear. This CDR3 spans 11 amino acids. Germline values: CDR1 GTSNPN, CDR2 SVGIG (reference sequence). V lost 4 bases and J lost 4, with 7 bases in between. The CDR3 nucleotides read TGTGCCTGGAACGAGATCTATGGCTACACCTTC. Translating it yields CAWNEIYGYTF.

V is TRBV4-3 and J is TRBJ2-3, with D perhaps TRBD1 (5 bases). The CDR3 is 16 amino acids. V was trimmed by 4 bases and J by 2 bases, leaving 16 bases between them. From germline, CDR1 is LGHNA and CDR2 YSLEER. This chain's CDR3 is CASSPRKGPLTDTQYF. DNA for the CDR3: TGCGCCAGCAGCCCCCGGAAGGGGCCCCTCACAGATACGCAGTATTTT.